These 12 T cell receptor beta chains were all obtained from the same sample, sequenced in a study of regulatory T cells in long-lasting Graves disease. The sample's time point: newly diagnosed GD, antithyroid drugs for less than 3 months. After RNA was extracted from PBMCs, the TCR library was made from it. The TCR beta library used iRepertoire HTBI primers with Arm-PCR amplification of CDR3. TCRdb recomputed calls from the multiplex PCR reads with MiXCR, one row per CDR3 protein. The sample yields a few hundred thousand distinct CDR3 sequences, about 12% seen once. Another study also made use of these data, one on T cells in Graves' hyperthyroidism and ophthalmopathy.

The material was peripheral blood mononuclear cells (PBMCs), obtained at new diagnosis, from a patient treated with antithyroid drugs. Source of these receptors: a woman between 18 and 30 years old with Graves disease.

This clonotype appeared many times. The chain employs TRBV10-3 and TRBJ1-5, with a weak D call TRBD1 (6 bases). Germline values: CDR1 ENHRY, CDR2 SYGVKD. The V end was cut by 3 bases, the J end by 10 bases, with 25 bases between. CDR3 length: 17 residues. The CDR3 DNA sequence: TGTGCCATCAGTGACCCTGACAGGACACGAAATTCTAAACCCCAGCATTTT. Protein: CAISDPDRTRNSKPQHF.

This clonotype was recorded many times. The chain's CDR3 is CASSPVRDSPYNEQFF. CDR3 DNA sequence: TGTGCCAGCAGCCCGGTCCGGGACTCTCCCTACAATGAGCAGTTCTTC. V and J are TRBV3-1 and TRBJ2-1, with D perhaps TRBD2 (6 bases). The CDR3 contains 16 residues. Germline V lookup: CDR1 LGHDT, CDR2 YNNKEL (reference sequence). Trimming stripped 4 bases from V and 2 bases from J, with 15 bases between.

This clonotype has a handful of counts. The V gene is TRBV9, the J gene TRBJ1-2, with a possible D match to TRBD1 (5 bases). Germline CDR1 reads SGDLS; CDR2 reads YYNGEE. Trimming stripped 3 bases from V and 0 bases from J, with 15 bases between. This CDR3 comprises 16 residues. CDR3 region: CASSGGSRGSNYGYTF. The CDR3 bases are TGTGCCAGCAGCGGAGGGAGTAGGGGATCTAACTATGGCTACACCTTC. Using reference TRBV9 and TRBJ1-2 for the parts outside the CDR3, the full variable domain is DSGVTQTPKHLITATGQRVTLRCSPRSGDLSVYWYQQSLDQGLQFLIQYYNGEERAKGNILERFSAQQFPDLHSELNLSSLELGDSALYFCASSGGSRGSNYGYTFGSGTRLTVV.

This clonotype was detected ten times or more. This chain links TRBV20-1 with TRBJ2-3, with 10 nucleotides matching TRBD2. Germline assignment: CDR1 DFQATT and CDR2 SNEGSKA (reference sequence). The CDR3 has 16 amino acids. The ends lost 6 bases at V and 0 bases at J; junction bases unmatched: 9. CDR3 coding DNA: TGCAGTGCCACCTCGGGACTAGCGACTAGCACAGATACGCAGTATTTT. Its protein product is CSATSGLATSTDTQYF.

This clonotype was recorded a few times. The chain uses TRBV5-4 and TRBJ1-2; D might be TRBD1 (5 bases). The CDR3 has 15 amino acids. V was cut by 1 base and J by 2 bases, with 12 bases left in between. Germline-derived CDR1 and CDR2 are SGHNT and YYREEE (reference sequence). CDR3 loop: CASSLLDRGNYGYTF. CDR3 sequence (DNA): TGTGCCAGCAGCTTGTTGGATAGGGGAAACTATGGCTACACCTTC.

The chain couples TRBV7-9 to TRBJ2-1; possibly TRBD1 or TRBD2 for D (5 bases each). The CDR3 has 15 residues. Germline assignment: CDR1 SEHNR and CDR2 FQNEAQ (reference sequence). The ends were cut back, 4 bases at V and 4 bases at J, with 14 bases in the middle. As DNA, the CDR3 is TGTGCCAGCAGCTCGGGGACCCCCAGTTACAATGAGCAGTTCTTC. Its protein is CASSSGTPSYNEQFF.

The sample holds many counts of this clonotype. The CDR3: CSARGVGGWSGGHPQETQYF. The CDR3 DNA reads TGCAGTGCTAGAGGGGTCGGCGGGTGGTCGGGTGGACATCCGCAAGAGACCCAGTACTTC. The rearrangement joins TRBV20-1 to TRBJ2-5; tentatively, D is TRBD1 or TRBD2 (5 bases each). V was trimmed by 1 base and J by 2 bases, leaving 29 bases between them. Germline V gene lookup returns CDR1 DFQATT and CDR2 SNEGSKA (reference sequence). The CDR3 runs to 20 residues.

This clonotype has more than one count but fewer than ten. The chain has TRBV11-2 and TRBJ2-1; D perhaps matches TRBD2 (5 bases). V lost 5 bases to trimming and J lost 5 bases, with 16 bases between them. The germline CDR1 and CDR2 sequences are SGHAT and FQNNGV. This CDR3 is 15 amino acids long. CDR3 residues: CASSGGTYKNNEQFF. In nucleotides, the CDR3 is TGTGCCAGCAGCGGAGGCACCTATAAAAACAATGAGCAGTTCTTC.

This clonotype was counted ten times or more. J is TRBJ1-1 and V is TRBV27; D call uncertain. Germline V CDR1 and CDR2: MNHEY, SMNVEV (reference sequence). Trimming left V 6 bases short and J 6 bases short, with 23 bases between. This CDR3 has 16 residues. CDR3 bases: TGTGCCAGCAGCCTCAACTTAAGACGGCCCTCAGCTGAAGCTTTCTTT. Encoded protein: CASSLNLRRPSAEAFF.

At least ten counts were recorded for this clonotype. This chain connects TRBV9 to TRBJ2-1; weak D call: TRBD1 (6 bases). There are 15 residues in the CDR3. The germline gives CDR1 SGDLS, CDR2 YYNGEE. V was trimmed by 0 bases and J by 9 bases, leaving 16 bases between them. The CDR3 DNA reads TGTGCCAGCAGCGTAGCTGGCAGGGGATTCGGTGAGCAGTTCTTC. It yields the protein CASSVAGRGFGEQFF.

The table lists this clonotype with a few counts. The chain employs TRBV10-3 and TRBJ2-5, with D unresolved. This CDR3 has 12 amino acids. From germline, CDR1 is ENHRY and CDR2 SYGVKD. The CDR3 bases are TGTGCTACCCGGGCAGCTCAAGAGACCCAGTACTTC. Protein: CATRAAQETQYF.

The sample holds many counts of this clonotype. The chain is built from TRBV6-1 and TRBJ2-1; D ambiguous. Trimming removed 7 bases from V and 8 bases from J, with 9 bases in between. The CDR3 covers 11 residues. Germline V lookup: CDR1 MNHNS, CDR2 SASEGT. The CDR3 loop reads CASTRIHEQFF. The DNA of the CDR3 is TGTGCCAGCACGCGGATCCATGAGCAGTTCTTC.